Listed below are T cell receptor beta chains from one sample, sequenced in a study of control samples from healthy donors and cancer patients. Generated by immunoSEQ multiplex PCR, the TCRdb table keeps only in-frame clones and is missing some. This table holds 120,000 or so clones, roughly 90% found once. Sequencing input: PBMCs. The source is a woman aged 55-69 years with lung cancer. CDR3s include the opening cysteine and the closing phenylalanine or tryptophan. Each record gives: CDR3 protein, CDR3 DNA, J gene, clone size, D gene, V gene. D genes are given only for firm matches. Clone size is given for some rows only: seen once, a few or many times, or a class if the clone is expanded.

cdr3_aa: CASSTSNTGELFF; cdr3_nt: NA; j_call: TRBJ2-2; clone_size: NA; d_call: NA; v_call: TRBV6-2/TRBV6-3
cdr3_aa: CASSQGRRTGNTIYF; cdr3_nt: TGCGCCAGCAGCCAGGGACGGAGGACTGGAAACACCATATATTTT; j_call: TRBJ1-3; clone_size: few; d_call: NA; v_call: TRBV4-1
cdr3_aa: CASSAAGTGGDQPQHF; cdr3_nt: TGTGCCAGCAGTGCCGCCGGGACAGGGGGCGATCAGCCCCAGCATTTT; j_call: TRBJ1-5; clone_size: NA; d_call: TRBD1; v_call: TRBV27
cdr3_aa: CASGTGGVQPQHF; cdr3_nt: TGTGCCAGCGGAACAGGGGGCGTTCAGCCCCAGCATTTT; j_call: TRBJ1-5; clone_size: NA; d_call: TRBD1; v_call: TRBV6-5
cdr3_aa: CSVTGLENIQYF; cdr3_nt: TGCAGCGTTACGGGACTAGAAAACATTCAGTACTTC; j_call: TRBJ2-4; clone_size: NA; d_call: TRBD2; v_call: TRBV29-1
cdr3_aa: CASSSRGQGGSTKFF; cdr3_nt: TGTGCCAGCAGCAGCCGCGGACAGGGAGGATCCACTAAGTTCTTC; j_call: TRBJ2-1; clone_size: once; d_call: TRBD1; v_call: TRBV7-9
cdr3_aa: CASSSGTGGNEQFF; cdr3_nt: TGCGCCAGCAGCTCCGGGACAGGGGGGAATGAGCAGTTCTTC; j_call: TRBJ2-1; clone_size: NA; d_call: TRBD1; v_call: TRBV5-1
cdr3_aa: CASSQGQGGGYSNQPQHF; cdr3_nt: TGTGCCAGCAGCCAGGGACAGGGAGGGGGTTATAGCAATCAGCCCCAGCATTTT; j_call: TRBJ1-5; clone_size: NA; d_call: TRBD1; v_call: TRBV5-5
cdr3_aa: CASSRGDYEQYF; cdr3_nt: TGTGCCAGCAGTCGGGGGGACTACGAGCAGTACTTC; j_call: TRBJ2-7; clone_size: NA; d_call: TRBD2; v_call: TRBV12-3/TRBV12-4
cdr3_aa: CASSVAISNQPQHF; cdr3_nt: TGTGCCAGCAGTGTTGCCATTAGCAATCAGCCCCAGCATTTT; j_call: TRBJ1-5; clone_size: NA; d_call: NA; v_call: TRBV2
cdr3_aa: CASSPYGQNSNQPQHF; cdr3_nt: TGTGCCAGCTCGCCCTACGGACAGAATAGCAATCAGCCCCAGCATTTT; j_call: TRBJ1-5; clone_size: NA; d_call: NA; v_call: TRBV18
cdr3_aa: CASVGGREQYF; cdr3_nt: TGTGCCAGCGTGGGTGGGAGAGAGCAGTACTTC; j_call: TRBJ2-7; clone_size: NA; d_call: NA; v_call: TRBV6-5
cdr3_aa: CAWTLIGGLAEDTQYF; cdr3_nt: TGTGCCTGGACCCTCATCGGGGGACTAGCGGAAGATACGCAGTATTTT; j_call: TRBJ2-3; clone_size: NA; d_call: TRBD2; v_call: TRBV30
cdr3_aa: CASTEERSMGYTF; cdr3_nt: TGTGCCAGCACCGAAGAGAGGTCTATGGGCTACACCTTC; j_call: TRBJ1-2; clone_size: NA; d_call: NA; v_call: TRBV2
cdr3_aa: CASSSRDAAYEQYF; cdr3_nt: TGTGCCAGCAGCTCCCGGGACGCAGCCTACGAGCAGTACTTC; j_call: TRBJ2-7; clone_size: few; d_call: NA; v_call: TRBV5-6
cdr3_aa: CASSQPRQGAGNTIYF; cdr3_nt: TGCGCCAGCAGCCAACCTAGGCAGGGGGCTGGAAACACCATATATTTT; j_call: TRBJ1-3; clone_size: NA; d_call: TRBD1; v_call: TRBV4-1
cdr3_aa: CASSVAGELFF; cdr3_nt: TGTGCCAGCAGCGTAGCCGGGGAGCTGTTTTTT; j_call: TRBJ2-2; clone_size: NA; d_call: NA; v_call: TRBV9
cdr3_aa: CASSQGRNTEAFF; cdr3_nt: TGCGCCAGCAGCCAGGGACGGAACACTGAAGCTTTCTTT; j_call: TRBJ1-1; clone_size: NA; d_call: NA; v_call: TRBV5-1
cdr3_aa: CASRTGGDTGELFF; cdr3_nt: TGTGCCAGCAGGACAGGGGGCGACACCGGGGAGCTGTTTTTT; j_call: TRBJ2-2; clone_size: NA; d_call: TRBD1; v_call: TRBV7-9
cdr3_aa: CATSDFRSNRGSTNSPLHF; cdr3_nt: TGTGCCACCAGTGATTTTAGGAGTAACAGGGGTTCCACCAATTCACCCCTCCACTTT; j_call: TRBJ1-6; clone_size: few; d_call: TRBD1; v_call: TRBV24-1
cdr3_aa: CSVTESDNSPLHF; cdr3_nt: TGCAGCGTCACAGAATCCGACAATTCACCCCTCCACTTT; j_call: TRBJ1-6; clone_size: NA; d_call: NA; v_call: TRBV29-1
cdr3_aa: CASSDRFQGNEQYF; cdr3_nt: TGTGCCAGCAGCGACAGGTTTCAGGGGAACGAGCAGTACTTC; j_call: TRBJ2-7; clone_size: NA; d_call: NA; v_call: TRBV11-1
cdr3_aa: CASSPNTGATNEKLFF; cdr3_nt: TGTGCCAGCTCACCTAATACAGGCGCAACTAATGAAAAACTGTTTTTT; j_call: TRBJ1-4; clone_size: NA; d_call: NA; v_call: TRBV18
cdr3_aa: CSARGQNGYTF; cdr3_nt: TGCAGTGCTAGAGGGCAGAATGGCTACACCTTC; j_call: TRBJ1-2; clone_size: NA; d_call: NA; v_call: TRBV20-1
cdr3_aa: CASSEALGTSRAWEQFF; cdr3_nt: TGTGCCAGCAGTGAAGCGCTTGGGACTAGCAGAGCATGGGAGCAGTTCTTC; j_call: TRBJ2-1; clone_size: NA; d_call: TRBD2; v_call: TRBV2
cdr3_aa: CASSLAGGTEAFF; cdr3_nt: TGTGCCAGCAGTTTAGCGGGGGGGACTGAAGCTTTCTTT; j_call: TRBJ1-1; clone_size: NA; d_call: NA; v_call: TRBV12-3/TRBV12-4
cdr3_aa: CASSRPLAGDGGNEQFF; cdr3_nt: TGTGCCAGCAGTCGACCATTAGCGGGAGATGGAGGCAATGAGCAGTTCTTC; j_call: TRBJ2-1; clone_size: NA; d_call: TRBD2; v_call: TRBV4-2
cdr3_aa: CATSEAGNSPLHF; cdr3_nt: TGTGCCACCAGTGAGGCAGGAAACTCACCCCTCCACTTT; j_call: TRBJ1-6; clone_size: few; d_call: NA; v_call: TRBV24-1
cdr3_aa: CASSQALGLGGVDTQYF; cdr3_nt: TGTGCCAGCAGTCAAGCTCTTGGTCTCGGGGGGGTAGATACGCAGTATTTT; j_call: TRBJ2-3; clone_size: NA; d_call: TRBD2; v_call: TRBV7-9
cdr3_aa: CASSLQLYSNQPQHF; cdr3_nt: TGTGCCAGCAGCTTGCAACTGTATAGCAATCAGCCCCAGCATTTT; j_call: TRBJ1-5; clone_size: NA; d_call: NA; v_call: TRBV7-8
cdr3_aa: CASGLEADSNQPQHF; cdr3_nt: TGTGCTAGTGGTTTGGAGGCCGATAGCAATCAGCCCCAGCATTTT; j_call: TRBJ1-5; clone_size: NA; d_call: NA; v_call: TRBV12-5
cdr3_aa: CASSSGRPLDMNTEAFF; cdr3_nt: TGTGCCAGCAGCTCAGGCCGTCCCCTCGACATGAACACTGAAGCTTTCTTT; j_call: TRBJ1-1; clone_size: NA; d_call: NA; v_call: TRBV5-5
cdr3_aa: CASSHWTGGAYEQYF; cdr3_nt: TGTGCCAGCAGCCACTGGACAGGGGGCGCGTACGAGCAGTACTTC; j_call: TRBJ2-7; clone_size: NA; d_call: TRBD1; v_call: TRBV7-2
cdr3_aa: CASSFPQGMDAIYF; cdr3_nt: TGTGCCAGCAGCTTTCCCCAGGGGATGGACGCCATATATTTT; j_call: TRBJ1-3; clone_size: NA; d_call: NA; v_call: TRBV7-6
cdr3_aa: CASSYAGIGQPQHF; cdr3_nt: TGTGCCAGCAGTTACGCAGGGATTGGTCAGCCCCAGCATTTT; j_call: TRBJ1-5; clone_size: once; d_call: NA; v_call: TRBV6-5
cdr3_aa: CAISESGGDPYEQYF; cdr3_nt: TGTGCCATCAGTGAGTCCGGGGGGGACCCCTACGAGCAGTACTTC; j_call: TRBJ2-7; clone_size: NA; d_call: TRBD2; v_call: TRBV10-3
cdr3_aa: CASSRRDPIQETQYF; cdr3_nt: TGTGCCAGCAGTAGGAGGGACCCAATACAAGAGACCCAGTACTTC; j_call: TRBJ2-5; clone_size: NA; d_call: NA; v_call: TRBV27
cdr3_aa: CASSPRSPGQPSGANVLTF; cdr3_nt: TGCGCCAGCAGCCCCCGCTCCCCGGGACAACCTTCTGGGGCCAACGTCCTGACTTTC; j_call: TRBJ2-6; clone_size: NA; d_call: NA; v_call: TRBV10-1
cdr3_aa: CASSGGGGFPREAFF; cdr3_nt: TGTGCCAGTAGTGGAGGAGGTGGTTTTCCCCGTGAAGCTTTCTTT; j_call: TRBJ1-1; clone_size: NA; d_call: NA; v_call: TRBV19
cdr3_aa: CASASHEQYF; cdr3_nt: TGCGCCAGCGCTTCGCACGAGCAGTACTTC; j_call: TRBJ2-7; clone_size: NA; d_call: NA; v_call: TRBV5-1
cdr3_aa: CASSFDEYQETQYF; cdr3_nt: TGTGCCAGCAGCTTCGACGAGTACCAAGAGACCCAGTACTTC; j_call: TRBJ2-5; clone_size: NA; d_call: NA; v_call: TRBV5-4
cdr3_aa: CASSLGPGRGNTEAFF; cdr3_nt: TGTGCCAGCAGCTTAGGGCCAGGGCGGGGGAACACTGAAGCTTTCTTT; j_call: TRBJ1-1; clone_size: NA; d_call: NA; v_call: TRBV7-2
cdr3_aa: CASSPGLAGVGYEQYF; cdr3_nt: TGTGCCAGCAGCCCGGGACTAGCGGGAGTCGGCTACGAGCAGTACTTC; j_call: TRBJ2-7; clone_size: NA; d_call: TRBD2; v_call: TRBV9